This TCR beta chain was captured by sequencing in a study of OX40 agonist ivuxolimab in advanced cancers. CDR3 size: 13 residues. Here immunoSEQ multiplex PCR was the method, and the copy in TCRdb shows in-frame clones only, minus some. The table shows tens of thousands of clones, with around 86% occurring only once. This clone has just one count. Antigen unknown. Findings and limits, study-wide: Part of the nonresponder group also had normalized T-cell clonal expansion that was low.

The sequence was obtained from an adult with an advanced solid tumor such as melanoma, head and neck, liver or kidney cancer. The sequenced sample was CD4+ or CD8+ T cells sorted from blood, obtained in a trial of the OX40 agonist ivuxolimab. The rearrangement links TRBV21-1 to TRBJ2-5; the table's D call of TRBD2 was not tested on the DNA. TRBV21-1 is a listed pseudogene. The CDR3 coding sequence is TGTGCCAGCAGCAAAGTGAAGCTAGAGACCCAGTACTTC. Encoded protein: CASSKVKLETQYF.